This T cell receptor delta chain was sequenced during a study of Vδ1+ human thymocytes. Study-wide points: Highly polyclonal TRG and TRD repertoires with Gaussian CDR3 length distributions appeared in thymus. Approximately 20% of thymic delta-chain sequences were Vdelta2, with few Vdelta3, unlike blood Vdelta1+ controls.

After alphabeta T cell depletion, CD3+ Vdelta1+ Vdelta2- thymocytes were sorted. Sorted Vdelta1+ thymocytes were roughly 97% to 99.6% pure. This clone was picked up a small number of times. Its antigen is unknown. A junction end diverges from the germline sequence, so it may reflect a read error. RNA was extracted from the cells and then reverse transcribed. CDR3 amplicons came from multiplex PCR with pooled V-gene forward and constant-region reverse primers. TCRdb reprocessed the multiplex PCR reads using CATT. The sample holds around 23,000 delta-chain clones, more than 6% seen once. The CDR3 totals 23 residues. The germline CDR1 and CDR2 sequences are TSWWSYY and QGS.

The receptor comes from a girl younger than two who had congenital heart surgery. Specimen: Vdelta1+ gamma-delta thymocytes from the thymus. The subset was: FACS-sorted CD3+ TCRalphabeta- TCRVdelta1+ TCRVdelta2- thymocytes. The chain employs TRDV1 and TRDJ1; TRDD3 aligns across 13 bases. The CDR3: CALGTLPPTFLLGDTTDTGKLIF. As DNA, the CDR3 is TGTGCTCTTGGGACCCTTCCTCCGACCTTTTTACTGGGGGATACGACTGATACCGGTAAACTCATCTTT.